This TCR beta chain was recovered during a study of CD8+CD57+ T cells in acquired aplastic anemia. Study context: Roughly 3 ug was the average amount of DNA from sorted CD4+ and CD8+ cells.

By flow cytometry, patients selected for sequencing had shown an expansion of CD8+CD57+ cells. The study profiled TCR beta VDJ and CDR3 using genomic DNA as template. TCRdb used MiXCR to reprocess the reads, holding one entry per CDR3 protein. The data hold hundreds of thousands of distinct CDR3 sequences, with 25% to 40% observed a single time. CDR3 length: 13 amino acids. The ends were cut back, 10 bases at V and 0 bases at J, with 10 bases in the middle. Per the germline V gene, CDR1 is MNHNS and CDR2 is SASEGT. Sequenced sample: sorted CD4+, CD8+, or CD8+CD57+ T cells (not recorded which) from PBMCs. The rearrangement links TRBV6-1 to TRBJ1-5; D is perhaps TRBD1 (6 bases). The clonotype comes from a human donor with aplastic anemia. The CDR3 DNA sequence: TGTGCCACCGAGGACAGTAGCAATCAGCCCCAGCATTTT. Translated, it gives CATEDSSNQPQHF.